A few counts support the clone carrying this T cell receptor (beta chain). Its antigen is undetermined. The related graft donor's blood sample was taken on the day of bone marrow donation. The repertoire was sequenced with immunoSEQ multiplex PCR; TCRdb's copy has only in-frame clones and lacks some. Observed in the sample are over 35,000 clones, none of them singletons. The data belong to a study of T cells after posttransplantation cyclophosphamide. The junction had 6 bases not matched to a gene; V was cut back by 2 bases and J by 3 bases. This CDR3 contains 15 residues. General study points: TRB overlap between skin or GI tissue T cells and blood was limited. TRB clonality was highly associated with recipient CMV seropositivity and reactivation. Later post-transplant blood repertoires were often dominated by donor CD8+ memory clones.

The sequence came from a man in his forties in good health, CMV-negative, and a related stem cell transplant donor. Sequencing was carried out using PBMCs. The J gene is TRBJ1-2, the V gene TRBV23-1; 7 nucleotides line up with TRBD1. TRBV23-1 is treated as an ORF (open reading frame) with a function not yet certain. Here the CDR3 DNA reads TGCGCCAGCAGTCAAGAAGGGGGCTCTTACTATGGCTACACCTTC. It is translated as CASSQEGGSYYGYTF.